A selection of T cell receptor beta chains follows, all from one sample in a study of T cells in Graves' hyperthyroidism and ophthalmopathy. From the multiplex PCR reads, TCRdb called clonotypes with MiXCR, one entry per CDR3 protein. The data show hundreds of thousands of distinct CDR3 sequences, 16% seen once. Source material: blood. Receptors were obtained from a woman in her late teens or twenties with Graves' hyperthyroidism. Both conserved end residues are part of each CDR3. D genes are given only for firm matches. The listing skips clone size in some rows; elsewhere it reads once, few, many or a size class.

V: TRBV7-9
length: 14
size: .
D: TRBD2
J: TRBJ2-5
CDR3: CASSLKAGLETQYF
DNA: TGTGCCAGCAGCTTAAAAGCGGGGCTAGAGACCCAGTACTTC

V: TRBV28
length: 17
size: many
D: TRBD2
J: TRBJ2-1
CDR3: CASQRGPLAGNYNEQFF
DNA: TGTGCCAGCCAAAGGGGTCCATTAGCGGGTAACTACAATGAGCAGTTCTTC

V: TRBV7-9
length: 14
size: few
D: .
J: TRBJ2-7
CDR3: CASSLVGAEGEQYF
DNA: TGTGCCAGCAGCTTAGTTGGAGCCGAGGGTGAGCAGTACTTC

V: TRBV20-1
length: 15
size: many
D: .
J: TRBJ2-3
CDR3: CSASSLWESADTQYF
DNA: TGCAGTGCTAGTTCCTTGTGGGAGAGCGCAGATACGCAGTATTTT

V: TRBV20-1
length: 13
size: .
D: .
J: TRBJ1-5
CDR3: CSARALRNQPQHF
DNA: TGCAGTGCTAGAGCTTTGCGGAATCAGCCCCAGCATTTT

V: TRBV20-1
length: 18
size: .
D: TRBD2
J: TRBJ2-2
CDR3: CSAREATGTRSNTGELFF
DNA: TGCAGTGCTAGAGAAGCAACCGGGACTAGATCGAACACCGGGGAGCTGTTTTTT

V: TRBV4-2
length: 16
size: once
D: .
J: TRBJ2-2
CDR3: CASSPHPGTSTGELFF
DNA: TGTGCCAGCAGCCCTCACCCCGGGACGAGCACCGGGGAGCTGTTTTTT

V: TRBV6-1
length: 15
size: many
D: TRBD2
J: TRBJ2-7
CDR3: CASRPAEAGAGEQYF
DNA: TGTGCCAGCAGGCCCGCGGAAGCGGGAGCGGGAGAGCAGTACTTC

V: TRBV12-3/TRBV12-4
length: 13
size: .
D: TRBD1
J: TRBJ1-2
CDR3: CASSGQADYGYTF
DNA: TGTGCCAGCAGCGGACAGGCTGACTATGGCTACACCTTC

V: TRBV9
length: 16
size: many
D: .
J: TRBJ2-7
CDR3: CASSPGAGSGSYEQYF
DNA: TGTGCCAGCAGCCCAGGGGCGGGGTCTGGTTCCTACGAGCAGTACTTC

V: TRBV6-1
length: 14
size: .
D: .
J: TRBJ1-5
CDR3: CASSEGRNNQPQHF
DNA: TGTGCCAGCAGCGAGGGACGGAACAATCAGCCCCAGCATTTT

V: TRBV6-2/TRBV6-3
length: 13
size: once
D: .
J: TRBJ1-2
CDR3: CASSQTSANGYTF
DNA: TGTGCCAGCAGCCAAACCTCAGCCAATGGCTACACCTTC

V: TRBV29-1
length: 12
size: many
D: .
J: TRBJ2-7
CDR3: CSVADGPYEQYF
DNA: TGCAGCGTTGCGGACGGACCCTACGAGCAGTACTTC

V: TRBV25-1
length: 17
size: few
D: .
J: TRBJ1-1
CDR3: CASSELLEGQVNTEAFF
DNA: TGTGCCAGCAGTGAATTACTGGAGGGACAAGTGAACACTGAAGCTTTCTTT

V: TRBV11-2
length: 14
size: .
D: .
J: TRBJ1-6
CDR3: CASSLRARDSPLHF
DNA: TGTGCCAGCAGCTTACGGGCTAGGGATTCACCCCTCCACTTT

V: TRBV19
length: 16
size: .
D: .
J: TRBJ2-1
CDR3: CASSRGSGRSYNEQFF
DNA: TGTGCCAGTAGTAGGGGTAGCGGCCGCTCCTACAATGAGCAGTTCTTC

V: TRBV20-1
length: 11
size: many
D: .
J: TRBJ1-1
CDR3: CSAHDNTEAFF
DNA: TGCAGTGCTCACGACAACACTGAAGCTTTCTTT

V: TRBV7-2
length: 20
size: few
D: .
J: TRBJ1-1
CDR3: CASSLAGRLPGPPKNAEAFF
DNA: TGTGCCAGCAGCTTAGCGGGACGACTGCCTGGACCGCCCAAGAACGCTGAAGCTTTCTTT

V: TRBV6-2/TRBV6-3
length: 15
size: .
D: .
J: TRBJ1-1
CDR3: CASSGRGFMNTEAFF
DNA: TGTGCCAGCAGCGGGAGGGGGTTCATGAACACTGAAGCTTTCTTT

V: TRBV4-3
length: 13
size: .
D: .
J: TRBJ1-5
CDR3: CASSQDQNQPQHF
DNA: TGCGCCAGCAGCCAAGATCAAAATCAGCCCCAGCATTTT

V: TRBV10-3
length: 13
size: many
D: .
J: TRBJ1-5
CDR3: CAISEQGYQPQHF
DNA: TGTGCCATCAGTGAGCAGGGATACCAGCCCCAGCATTTT

V: TRBV9
length: 14
size: .
D: TRBD2
J: TRBJ2-4
CDR3: CASSAAGTSNIQYF
DNA: TGTGCCAGCAGCGCCGCCGGGACTAGCAACATTCAGTACTTC

V: TRBV28
length: 10
size: many
D: .
J: TRBJ2-1
CDR3: CASSFNEQFF
DNA: TGTGCCAGCAGTTTCAATGAGCAGTTCTTC

V: TRBV12-3/TRBV12-4
length: 16
size: .
D: .
J: TRBJ2-1
CDR3: CASSLRGGGAWNEQFF
DNA: TGTGCCAGCAGTTTACGAGGTGGGGGGGCCTGGAATGAGCAGTTCTTC

V: TRBV7-2
length: 16
size: .
D: TRBD2
J: TRBJ2-3
CDR3: CASSPELAGGTDTQYF
DNA: TGTGCCAGCAGCCCCGAACTAGCGGGGGGCACAGATACGCAGTATTTT

V: TRBV20-1
length: 17
size: many
D: TRBD1
J: TRBJ2-3
CDR3: CSASVAPGQGAIDTQYF
DNA: TGCAGTGCTAGCGTAGCCCCGGGACAGGGGGCTATAGATACGCAGTATTTT

V: TRBV6-1
length: 14
size: many
D: .
J: TRBJ2-7
CDR3: CASTERRSSYEQYF
DNA: TGTGCCAGCACCGAGAGGCGGAGCTCCTACGAGCAGTACTTC

V: TRBV12-3/TRBV12-4
length: 13
size: few
D: TRBD2
J: TRBJ2-1
CDR3: CASTSSGLNEQFF
DNA: TGTGCCAGCACCTCTAGCGGGTTGAATGAGCAGTTCTTC

V: TRBV20-1
length: 14
size: once
D: TRBD1
J: TRBJ1-5
CDR3: CSASVGTGDQPQHF
DNA: TGCAGTGCTTCCGTCGGGACAGGGGATCAGCCCCAGCATTTT

V: TRBV28
length: 13
size: once
D: .
J: TRBJ2-5
CDR3: CASGRQQEETQYF
DNA: TGTGCCAGCGGACGACAGCAGGAAGAGACCCAGTACTTC

V: TRBV6-1
length: 13
size: few
D: .
J: TRBJ2-7
CDR3: CASSVRDTYEQYF
DNA: TGTGCCAGCAGTGTTCGGGACACCTACGAGCAGTACTTC

V: TRBV5-1
length: 14
size: many
D: .
J: TRBJ2-3
CDR3: CASSYGSQSDTQYF
DNA: TGCGCCAGCAGCTACGGGAGCCAGTCAGATACGCAGTATTTT

V: TRBV25-1
length: 17
size: .
D: TRBD2
J: TRBJ2-1
CDR3: CASSDLYHSGGYNEQFF
DNA: TGTGCCAGCAGTGACCTCTACCACAGCGGGGGATACAATGAGCAGTTCTTC

V: TRBV20-1
length: 13
size: many
D: .
J: TRBJ1-2
CDR3: CSARVVADYGYTF
DNA: TGCAGTGCTAGAGTAGTGGCAGACTATGGCTACACCTTC

V: TRBV2
length: 15
size: .
D: .
J: TRBJ1-4
CDR3: CASSEAMATNEKLFF
DNA: TGTGCCAGCAGTGAAGCGATGGCAACTAATGAAAAACTGTTTTTT

V: TRBV5-6
length: 12
size: many
D: .
J: TRBJ1-1
CDR3: CASSFRGIEAFF
DNA: TGTGCCAGCAGCTTCCGGGGGATTGAAGCTTTCTTT

V: TRBV6-1
length: 13
size: many
D: .
J: TRBJ1-5
CDR3: CASSRTGIQPQHF
DNA: TGTGCCAGCAGCCGTACAGGTATTCAGCCCCAGCATTTT

V: TRBV7-7
length: 13
size: many
D: .
J: TRBJ2-7
CDR3: CASSLDEGYEQYF
DNA: TGTGCTAGCAGCTTAGATGAGGGTTACGAGCAGTACTTC

V: TRBV7-2
length: 14
size: many
D: .
J: TRBJ2-7
CDR3: CASSLPGLSYEQYF
DNA: TGTGCCAGCAGCTTACCGGGCTTGTCCTACGAGCAGTACTTC

V: TRBV5-1
length: 15
size: few
D: .
J: TRBJ2-1
CDR3: CASSLQFGGGNEQFF
DNA: TGCGCCAGCAGCTTGCAGTTCGGGGGCGGGAATGAGCAGTTCTTC